This TCR beta chain was sequenced during a study of immune evolution from preneoplasia to lung adenocarcinoma. Sequenced by immunoSEQ multiplex PCR; TCRdb stores in-frame clones only, minus some. The table includes over 3,500 clones, about 80% detected once. The CDR3 consists of 14 residues. Per the germline V gene, CDR1 is MGHRA and CDR2 is YSYEKL. V shed 4 bases and J 2 bases; nucleotides not matched to a gene: 5. This clone has just a few counts. The J gene is TRBJ2-7, the V gene TRBV4-1; 7 positions agree with TRBD2. Sequenced: FFPE minimally invasive lung adenocarcinoma tissue. This sequence originates from a person aged 55-80 years with lung adenocarcinoma. CDR3 residues: CASSLAGETYEQYF. The CDR3 DNA follows: TGCGCCAGCAGCCTAGCGGGTGAAACCTACGAGCAGTACTTC.